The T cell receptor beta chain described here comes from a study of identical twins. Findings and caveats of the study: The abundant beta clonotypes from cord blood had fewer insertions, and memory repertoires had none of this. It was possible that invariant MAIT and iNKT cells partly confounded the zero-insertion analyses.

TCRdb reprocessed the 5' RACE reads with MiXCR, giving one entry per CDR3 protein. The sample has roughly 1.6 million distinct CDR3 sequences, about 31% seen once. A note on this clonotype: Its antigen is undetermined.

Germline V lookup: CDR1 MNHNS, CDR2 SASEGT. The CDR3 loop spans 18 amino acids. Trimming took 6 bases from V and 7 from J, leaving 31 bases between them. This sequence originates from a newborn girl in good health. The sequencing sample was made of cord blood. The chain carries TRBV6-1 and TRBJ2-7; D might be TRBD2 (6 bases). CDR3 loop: CASRQGVLAATYTHEQYF. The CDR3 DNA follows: TGTGCCAGCAGACAAGGGGTGTTAGCGGCCACCTATACCCATGAGCAGTACTTC.